This T cell receptor beta chain derives from a study of control samples from healthy donors and cancer patients. The repertoire was sequenced with immunoSEQ multiplex PCR; TCRdb's copy has only in-frame clones and lacks some. Of more than 65,000 clones listed, 70% to 90% are singletons. The sequence was collected from a woman in her sixties with head and neck cancer. Sequencing was done on a sample of PBMCs.

The CDR3 DNA reads as TGTGCCAGCAGCCGGACCGGGCAGGGGAATCGAGAGCAGTTCTTC. Its protein is CASSRTGQGNREQFF. The gene calls are TRBV11-2 and TRBJ2-1; tentatively, D is TRBD1 (6 bases). CDR3 length equals 15 residues. The ends were cut back, 5 bases at V and 10 bases at J, with 21 bases in the middle. CDR1 is SGHAT, CDR2 FQNNGV, per germline.